These 5 T cell receptor beta chains came from one sample sequenced in a study of cytomegalovirus exposure and HLA in healthy donors. 13 Jbeta primers and 60 Vbeta primers were used for the PCR. Assay: immunoSEQ multiplex PCR; the TCRdb copy retains only in-frame clones and omits some. The data show some 150,000 clones, with around 80% seen just once and 4.5% held by the top ten. Input material: PBMCs. These receptors all come from a woman aged 45-60 years in good health and CMV-seropositive.

This clone was counted a single time. The J gene is TRBJ1-1, the V gene TRBV19, with D perhaps matching TRBD1 (6 bases). Germline CDR1 reads LNHDA; CDR2 reads SQIVND (reference sequence). Trimming pared 7 bases from V and 0 bases from J, leaving 18 bases between. The CDR3 has 16 amino acids. The CDR3 region is CASTRGRIHVNTEAFF. The CDR3 nucleotides read TGTGCCAGTACCAGGGGACGGATCCACGTGAACACTGAAGCTTTCTTT.

CDR3 bases: TGCAGCGCCTCCGGGACAGGGGAACCCTACGAGCAGTACTTC. Translation gives CSASGTGEPYEQYF. V usage is TRBV29-1 and J usage is TRBJ2-7, with TRBD1 identical over 10 bases. Germline loops: CDR1 SQVTM, CDR2 ANQGSEA. The CDR3 sequence is 14 residues long. V lost 7 bases and J lost 2; bases outside the gene matches: 8.

The J gene is TRBJ2-5, the V gene TRBV6-5; the D gene is possibly TRBD1 (5 bases). This CDR3 has 15 amino acids. Trimming left V 6 bases short and J 3 bases short, with 17 bases between. Germline V CDR1 and CDR2: MNHEY, SVGAGI. CDR3 coding DNA: TGTGCCAGCAGCCAAGGGGTATCAACCAAAGAGACCCAGTACTTC. Amino acid sequence: CASSQGVSTKETQYF.

This chain joins TRBV7-6 and TRBJ2-5; the match to TRBD1 covers 9 bases. The CDR3 totals 15 residues. Germline CDR1 is SGHVS and CDR2 is FNYEAQ. The V gene end was trimmed by 1 base and the J gene end by 0 bases; junction bases not matched to a gene: 0. The CDR3 is CASSLGDRDQETQYF. CDR3 coding DNA: TGTGCCAGCAGCTTAGGGGACAGGGACCAAGAGACCCAGTACTTC.

This chain uses TRBV5-1 with TRBJ2-7; TRBD1 agrees at 8 bases. V lost 4 bases and J lost 6; bases outside the gene matches: 3. This CDR3 contains 12 residues. Germline lookup yields CDR1 SGHRS and CDR2 YFSETQ. CDR3 sequence reads: CASSPTGGEQYF. As DNA, the CDR3 is TGCGCCAGCAGCCCCACAGGGGGCGAGCAGTACTTC.